This T cell receptor (beta chain) appears in the sequencing data of a study of Graves' ophthalmopathy and Graves' hyperthyroidism. Study results and limitations: For separating ophthalmopathy from stable hyperthyroidism, a 13-signature model gave under 90% sensitivity and roughly 83% specificity.

The TCR beta CDR3 regions underwent amplification from RNA transcripts. Following a first-round RT-PCR that used HTBI primers, a second-round multiplex PCR was carried out. TCRdb ran MiXCR on the multiplex PCR reads and lists one entry per CDR3 protein. This table has over a million distinct CDR3 sequences, about 40% appearing once. This clonotype has at least ten counts. The target antigen is unknown. Sequencing was carried out using peripheral blood or thyroid tissue (not recorded which). The source of this sequence is an adult man with Graves' hyperthyroidism.

CDR3 protein: CASSLQEGSTYEQYF. DNA of the CDR3: TGTGCCAGCAGCTTACAGGAAGGATCTACCTACGAGCAGTACTTC. V usage is TRBV7-6 and J usage is TRBJ2-7; unclear D gene. CDR3 length: 15 residues. The V gene lost 2 bases and the J gene lost 2 bases, with 13 bases spanning the gap. Germline V lookup: CDR1 SGHVS, CDR2 FNYEAQ. Using reference TRBV7-6 and TRBJ2-7 for the parts outside the CDR3, the full variable domain is GAGVSQSPRYKVTKRGQDVALRCDPISGHVSLYWYRQALGQGPEFLTYFNYEAQQDKSGLPNDRFSAERPEGSISTLTIQRTEQRDSAMYRCASSLQEGSTYEQYFGPGTRLTVT.